This T cell receptor (beta chain) was profiled in a study of neurological immune-mediated disorders. The study, taken as a whole, reports: Multiple sclerosis patients had less TCR clonal expansion than even healthy controls, unlike HTLV-1-associated myelopathy.

The unsorted libraries originated from 2 million PBMCs that had been stored at -80 C. This clonotype was seen at least ten times. Its antigen is undetermined. With 2 bases clipped from V and 1 base from J, the junction kept 2 bases outside the gene matches. Germline CDR1 and CDR2: SGHRS and YFSETQ. This CDR3 has 14 residues. The cDNA was generated through 5'RACE incorporating 10-nucleotide random UMIs. The yield of each sequencing run was over 200 million TCR-beta sequences from 15-18 subjects. TCRdb used MiXCR to reprocess the 5' RACE reads, holding one entry per CDR3 protein. The sample has just over 95,000 distinct CDR3 sequences; roughly 3.5% are singletons.

This TCR was sampled from a woman younger than 30 with multiple sclerosis. Source material: PBMCs. V usage is TRBV5-1 and J usage is TRBJ2-5; 7 nucleotides line up with TRBD2. CDR3 bases: TGCGCCAGCAGCTTAACTAGCGCCCAAGAGACCCAGTACTTC. Encoded protein: CASSLTSAQETQYF. The entire variable domain, with the rest obtained from reference TRBV5-1 and TRBJ2-5, is as follows: KAGVTQTPRYLIKTRGQQVTLSCSPISGHRSVSWYQQTPGQGLQFLFEYFSETQRNKGNFPGRFSGRQFSNSRSEMNVSTLELGDSALYLCASSLTSAQETQYFGPGTRLLVL.